The T cell receptor (beta chain) described here comes from a study of blood T cell repertoires in COVID-19. On the study more broadly: Specimens from acute and convalescent COVID-19 originated in the United States, Italy and Spain. Sample material is recorded as cDNA or gDNA derived from T cells, B-cell-depleted T cells, or PBMCs.

Germline V gene lookup returns CDR1 SGHNT and CDR2 YYREEE (reference sequence). CDR3 length: 14 residues. Trimming took 3 bases from V and 7 from J; bases not matched to a gene: 7. The assay was immunoSEQ multiplex PCR, and TCRdb's table has in-frame clones only and misses some. The sample shows about 58,000 clones, around nine tenths of them seen only once. Sequenced material: peripheral blood. The V gene is TRBV5-4, the J gene TRBJ1-1; 9 positions agree with TRBD1. The sequence derives from a woman in her seventies with active COVID-19. The DNA of the CDR3 is TGTGCCAGCAGCTCCCGGGACAGGGCCTATGAAGCTTTCTTT. This encodes CASSSRDRAYEAFF. Drawing the rest from reference TRBV5-4 and TRBJ1-1, the complete variable domain is ETGVTQSPTHLIKTRGQQVTLRCSSQSGHNTVSWYQQALGQGPQFIFQYYREEENGRGNFPPRFSGLQFPNYSSELNVNALELDDSALYLCASSSRDRAYEAFFGQGTRLTVV.